The source of this T cell receptor (beta chain) is a study of PD-L1 blockade in urothelial cancer (dated by TCRdb to about 2017). For the study in its entirety: All patients started therapy in about 2014 and received atezolizumab 1,200 mg intravenously every 3 weeks. About 90% of the roughly 29 patients were males with bladder-origin urothelial cancer, and 18 of 29 reported a prior smoking history. An ECOG performance status of 0 or 1 was recorded for the patients, and 0 to 3 prior chemotherapy regimens had been received by the patients. Blood samples were analyzed at two time points: 3 weeks after treatment start (second dose) and 6 weeks after treatment start. Blood samples yielded a median of roughly 140,000 T cells and around 83,000 unique TCRs, with median clonality approximately 0.08. The study was an exploratory multi-omic analysis of somatic, immune and clinical correlates of response to PD-L1 blockade with atezolizumab in urothelial cancer. TCR sequencing covered pretreatment tumor samples and matched, serially collected peripheral blood taken before and after atezolizumab treatment. Durable clinical benefit was defined as a progression-free survival longer than 6 months, and TCR features were additionally tested against progression-free survival and overall survival. In the same patients, whole exome sequencing and RNA sequencing of pretreatment tumors were performed in addition to TCR sequencing. Fewer than ten patients achieved durable clinical benefit and approximately 20 did not. Approximately 30 patients had pretreatment blood TCR-seq, 24 had at least one posttreatment blood collection, and 24 had tumor TCR-seq. What the study reported, not specific to this receptor: Improved progression-free and overall survival was found to be associated with pretreatment peripheral blood TCR clonality below the median. Because the sample size was small (n ≈ 30) and many exploratory analyses were performed, the results are intended to be hypothesis-generating. Patients with durable benefit showed greater expansion of tumor-associated TCR clones in peripheral blood 3 weeks after starting treatment (n ≈ 21, p = 0.022).

Each PCR received spiked-in synthetic TCR analog templates so that absolute template abundance could be estimated from read counts. TCRbeta CDR3 regions were amplified from genomic DNA with bias-controlled V and J gene primers using the immunoSEQ assay. Sequencing of rearranged TCRbeta segments was done at approximately 20X coverage. The paper's data handling went like this. Clustering was used to correct sequencing errors, and CDR3s were annotated against IMGT so that V, D and J genes could be assigned. Downstream analyses used only productive TCRbeta rearrangements, leaving out any out-of-frame or stop-codon sequences. To compute clonality, Shannon entropy was normalized by the log of the number of unique productive sequences and then subtracted from one. Clones differing between time points or between blood and tumor were identified by Fisher's exact test with Benjamini-Hochberg correction at adjusted p below 0.01. TCRdb limited this immuneACCESS table to in-frame rearrangements with V and J called. A share of clones is missing; checked studies link under half to unresolved V genes, and the rest is unexplained. Clone size and V and J calls were adopted from that table, with D and trimming inferred from the DNA. The sample table contains 20,000 to 25,000 clones; only one count was recorded for almost 85% of them. The ten top clones hold roughly 8.8% of the sample.

The cohort included about 29 patients with locally advanced or metastatic urothelial carcinoma who were treated at Memorial Sloan Kettering on a trial protocol. Peripheral blood mononuclear cells were collected from each patient pretreatment and during treatment, giving between 1 and 8 total time points per patient. The Qiagen DNeasy Blood extraction kit was used to purify genomic DNA from total PBMCs and from tumor samples. Collected pretreatment and during treatment, PBMCs were isolated and stored as previously described. To note about this clone: The target of this receptor is not known. No much larger clonotype is one base removed from it; base qualities were not supplied.

The CDR3 holds 15 amino acids from the cysteine to the phenylalanine. The retained sequence is limited to the CDR3, 45 bases, with the frame set at the first base. From the germline V gene, CDR1 is SGHDT and CDR2 is YYEEEE. V loses 4 bases at its end and J loses 7 bases; junction bases beyond the gene matches: 10. The source of this sequence is a man in his 70s with urothelial cancer. The chain is made from TRBV5-6 and TRBJ1-4; TRBD1 aligns with 7 central bases. The specimen was PBMCs, collected around atezolizumab (anti-PD-L1) treatment. The bases are TGTGCCAGCAGCCCAAGGACAGGAAGGGGTGAAAAACTGTTTTTT. Its protein product is CASSPRTGRGEKLFF.